These 2 T cell receptor beta chains came from one sample sequenced in a study of blood T cell repertoires in COVID-19. Libraries were prepared by immunoSEQ multiplex PCR; TCRdb keeps only in-frame clonotypes and omits some of them. Of some 70,000 clones listed, around nine tenths were seen once; the top ten hold 6.6%. Source material: peripheral blood. Source of these receptors: a middle-aged man with active COVID-19.

This chain uses TRBV30 with TRBJ1-1; no firm D call. This CDR3 is built from 13 residues. CDR1 GTSNPN and CDR2 SVGIG come from the germline V gene (reference sequence). V was clipped by 0 bases and J by 3 bases, with 8 bases between them. The CDR3 loop reads CAWSVAGHTEAFF. As DNA, the CDR3 is TGTGCCTGGAGTGTTGCCGGTCACACTGAAGCTTTCTTT.

The rearrangement uses TRBV6-5 and TRBJ1-2; 8 bases map to TRBD1. CDR1 MNHEY and CDR2 SVGAGI come from the germline V gene. The ends lost 2 bases at V and 10 bases at J; junction bases unmatched: 9. This CDR3 is 14 amino acids long. CDR3 coding DNA: TGTGCCAGCAGTTACACCGGACAGGGTAGCGTCTACACCTTC. Translated: CASSYTGQGSVYTF.